These T cell receptor beta chains were read from a single sample in a study of T-cell reconstitution after alpha-beta-depleted transplantation in children. A single record per CDR3 protein comes from TCRdb applying MiXCR to the PCR reads. The sample shows under 300,000 distinct CDR3 sequences, around 10% of them seen only once. This specimen consisted of peripheral blood, obtained 180 days after TCRalphabeta/CD19-depleted stem cell transplant. These receptors were taken from a male patient aged 2 to 10 who had a stem cell transplant for chronic granulomatous disease, so the T cells may come from the graft donor. Each CDR3 is given without its conserved first and last residue.

ASSGSGLQETQY,TRBV3-1
SVEVGRGSSYEQY,TRBV29-1
ASSLYADVETQY,TRBV7-2
ASSLVAISEQF,TRBV5-6
ASSFGRGEQY,TRBV12-3/TRBV12-4
ASSYTPNTGELF,TRBV5-1
ASSTGQPEGNEQF,TRBV6-1
ASSFSRGDSTNEKLF,TRBV7-9
ASSTKVAGAVETQY,TRBV28
ASRGLGRGLPDTQY,TRBV6-1
ASSQALGGEQF,TRBV14
ASSFGNEQY,TRBV12-3/TRBV12-4
ASSFLFRDSYEQY,TRBV12-3/TRBV12-4
SASKRSSYNEQF,TRBV20-1
ASSTGTPYNEQF,TRBV7-2
ASSLGGTSSYNEQF,TRBV5-5
ASSPMRGDRGEQY,TRBV18
ASSYKLGTEGQF,TRBV9
AGSYSGYRLAGEYTQY,TRBV6-5
ASRAGTNEKLF,TRBV5-1